One and the same sample provided the 6 T cell receptor beta chains below, sequenced in a study of OX40 agonist ivuxolimab in advanced cancers. Clones were read by immunoSEQ multiplex PCR, and TCRdb kept only the in-frame ones, dropping some. The table includes about 83,000 clones, approximately 79% detected once. Sequences were derived from CD4+ or CD8+ T cells sorted from blood, sampled in a trial of the OX40 agonist ivuxolimab. These receptors were obtained from an adult with an advanced solid tumor such as melanoma, head and neck, liver or kidney cancer.

CDR3 in DNA: TGTGCCAGCTCTGAGCAACAGGGAAATTCACCCCTCCACTTT. Translation gives CASSEQQGNSPLHF. The chain carries TRBV18 and TRBJ1-6; D may be TRBD1 (6 bases). From germline, CDR1 is KGHSH and CDR2 LQKENI. V was trimmed by 6 bases and J by 7 bases, leaving 13 bases between them. This CDR3 is built from 14 residues.

This clone was picked up one time. The chain joins TRBV6-1 to TRBJ2-7; D is possibly TRBD1 (5 bases). Germline assignment: CDR1 MNHNS and CDR2 SASEGT. Trimming shortened V by 2 bases and J by 4 bases, and 21 bases separated the two germline ends. The CDR3 consists of 17 residues. The CDR3 region has the DNA TGTGCCAGCAGTGAACTGACACAGGCGGCTTTTGCGTACGAGCAGTACTTC. Translation: CASSELTQAAFAYEQYF.

This clone appeared a few times. V usage is TRBV19 and J usage is TRBJ1-1, with D possibly TRBD1 on 5 matching bases. CDR3 size: 14 residues. Germline CDR1 is LNHDA and CDR2 is SQIVND (reference sequence). V lost 6 bases, J lost 2 bases, and 13 bases lay in between. CDR3 residues: CASREGTGNTEAFF. CDR3 coding DNA: TGTGCCAGTAGGGAAGGGACGGGTAACACTGAAGCTTTCTTT. Supplemented by reference TRBV19 and TRBJ1-1, the full variable domain reads DGGITQSPKYLFRKEGQNVTLSCEQNLNHDAMYWYRQDPGQGLRLIYYSQIVNDFQKGDIAEGYSVSREKKESFPLTVTSAQKNPTAFYLCASREGTGNTEAFFGQGTRLTVV.

Details on this clone: At the DNA level, this CDR3 is encoded by other sequences in the same sample as well. The chain uses TRBV9 and TRBJ2-1; TRBD2 matches 9 bases. The CDR3 runs 16 residues. Germline CDR1 and CDR2: SGDLS and YYNGEE. V dropped 0 bases and J dropped 6; count of bases not matched to a gene: 7. DNA of the CDR3: TGTGCCAGCAGCGTAGGGTTGGCGGGGGGGCTCAATGAGCAGTTCTTC. Encoded protein: CASSVGLAGGLNEQFF.

Remarks on this clone: Because the CDR3 is missing its conserved closing phenylalanine or tryptophan, this is likely a read error. The gene calls are TRBV5-1 and TRBJ1-1; the D gene is possibly TRBD1 (5 bases). The CDR3 runs 14 residues. Germline assignment: CDR1 SGHRS and CDR2 YFSETQ. V lost 4 bases to trimming and J lost 0 bases, with 10 bases between them. CDR3 residues: CASSHDSLNTEAFL. CDR3 in DNA: TGCGCCAGCAGCCACGACAGCCTGAACACTGAAGCTTTCCTT.

V usage is TRBV28 and J usage is TRBJ2-5, with TRBD2 as a possible D gene (5 bases). Germline V gives CDR1 MDHEN, CDR2 SYDVKM. V was cut by 5 bases and J by 5 bases, with 18 bases left in between. The CDR3 totals 15 residues. The CDR3 spells CASSRGLISRETQYF. In DNA form, the CDR3 reads TGTGCCAGCAGTCGTGGACTTATTAGTCGGGAGACCCAGTACTTC.